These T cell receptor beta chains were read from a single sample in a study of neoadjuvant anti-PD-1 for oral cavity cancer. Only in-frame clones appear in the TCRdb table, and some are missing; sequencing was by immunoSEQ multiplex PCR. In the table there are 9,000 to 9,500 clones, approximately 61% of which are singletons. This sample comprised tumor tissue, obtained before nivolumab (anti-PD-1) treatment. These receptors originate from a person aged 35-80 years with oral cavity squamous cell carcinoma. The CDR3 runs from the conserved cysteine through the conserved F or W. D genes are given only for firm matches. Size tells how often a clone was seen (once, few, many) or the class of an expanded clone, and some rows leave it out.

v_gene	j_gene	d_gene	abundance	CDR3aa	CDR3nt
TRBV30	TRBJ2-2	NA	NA	CAPHERLTGELFF	TGTGCCCCCCATGAGCGGCTGACCGGGGAGCTGTTTTTT
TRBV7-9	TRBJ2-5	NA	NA	CASSPRTRVGETQYF	TGTGCCAGCAGCCCGAGAACAAGGGTCGGAGAGACCCAGTACTTC
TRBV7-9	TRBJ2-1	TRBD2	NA	CASSLTAGVAGGKGEQFF	TGTGCCAGCAGCTTAACAGCGGGGGTAGCGGGAGGAAAAGGTGAGCAGTTCTTC
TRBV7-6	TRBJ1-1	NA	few	CASSFGGAGTEAFF	TGTGCCAGCAGCTTCGGAGGGGCGGGCACTGAAGCTTTCTTT
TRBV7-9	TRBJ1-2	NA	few	CASSLGSAGEYGYTF	TGTGCCAGCAGCTTAGGTTCGGCCGGCGAATATGGCTACACCTTC
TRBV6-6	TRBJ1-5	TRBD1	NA	CASREDRVSNQPQHF	TGTGCCAGCAGGGAGGACAGGGTTAGCAATCAGCCCCAGCATTTT
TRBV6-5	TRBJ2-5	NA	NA	CASSYGFGGAQETQYF	TGTGCCAGCAGTTACGGGTTTGGGGGCGCTCAAGAGACCCAGTACTTC
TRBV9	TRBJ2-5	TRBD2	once	CASSVAAGSQETQYF	TGTGCCAGCAGCGTAGCAGCGGGGTCCCAAGAGACCCAGTACTTC
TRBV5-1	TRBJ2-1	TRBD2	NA	CASSVTSGGNEQFF	TGCGCCAGCAGCGTGACTAGCGGGGGCAATGAGCAGTTCTTC
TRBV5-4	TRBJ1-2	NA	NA	CASSSPGISYGYTF	TGTGCCAGCAGCTCCCCGGGAATTAGCTATGGCTACACCTTC
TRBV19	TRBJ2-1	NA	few	CAVSGTLAGSEQFF	TGTGCCGTCTCAGGGACCCTAGCTGGGAGTGAGCAGTTCTTC
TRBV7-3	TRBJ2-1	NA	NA	CASSFGGVNEQFF	TGTGCCAGCAGCTTTGGAGGGGTAAATGAGCAGTTCTTC
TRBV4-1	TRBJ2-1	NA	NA	CASSQDGSLASYNEQFF	TGCGCCAGCAGCCAAGATGGTTCCCTAGCTTCCTACAATGAGCAGTTCTTC
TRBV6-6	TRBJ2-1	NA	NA	CASSYSRRITYNEQFF	TGTGCCAGCAGTTACTCGAGGCGGATTACCTACAATGAGCAGTTCTTC
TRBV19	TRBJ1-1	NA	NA	CASSKQILNTEAFF	TGTGCCAGTAGTAAACAGATCCTGAACACTGAAGCTTTCTTT
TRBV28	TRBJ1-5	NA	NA	CASSLGGGGSNQPQHF	TGTGCCAGCAGCTTGGGGGGAGGCGGGAGCAATCAGCCCCAGCATTTT
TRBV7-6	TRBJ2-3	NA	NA	CASSLTGADTQYF	TGTGCCAGCAGCTTAACAGGCGCAGATACGCAGTATTTT
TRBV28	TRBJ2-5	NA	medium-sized	CASSYREQETQYF	TGTGCCAGCAGTTACAGGGAACAAGAGACCCAGTACTTC
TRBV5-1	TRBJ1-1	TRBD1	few	CASSLGTGVNTEAFF	TGCGCCAGCAGCCTGGGGACAGGGGTTAACACTGAAGCTTTCTTT
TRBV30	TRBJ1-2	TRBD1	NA	CAWLRDREGYTF	TGTGCCTGGCTCCGGGACAGGGAAGGCTACACCTTC
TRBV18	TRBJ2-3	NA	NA	CASSPGLPDTQYF	TGTGCCAGCTCACCGGGACTCCCAGATACGCAGTATTTT
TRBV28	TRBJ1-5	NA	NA	CASSPGGRDSNQPQHF	TGTGCCAGCAGTCCAGGAGGACGGGATAGCAATCAGCCCCAGCATTTT
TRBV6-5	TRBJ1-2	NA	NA	CASRDRTGTNYGYTF	TGTGCCAGCAGAGATCGAACAGGAACTAACTATGGCTACACCTTC
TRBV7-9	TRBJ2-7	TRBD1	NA	CASSLGPNRGHEQYF	TGTGCCAGCAGCCTTGGGCCGAACAGGGGCCACGAGCAGTACTTC
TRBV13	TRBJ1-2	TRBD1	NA	CASSNLRGQNYGYTF	TGTGCCAGCAGTAACCTCAGGGGACAGAACTATGGCTACACCTTC
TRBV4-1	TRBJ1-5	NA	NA	CASRLTELGNQPQHF	TGCGCCAGCAGGCTAACCGAGTTGGGGAATCAGCCCCAGCATTTT
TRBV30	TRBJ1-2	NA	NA	CAWSPSGMGGYTF	TGTGCCTGGAGCCCGTCAGGGATGGGCGGCTACACCTTC
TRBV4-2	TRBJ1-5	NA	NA	CASSQVRGAGQPQHF	TGTGCCAGCAGCCAAGTCAGGGGCGCGGGTCAGCCCCAGCATTTT
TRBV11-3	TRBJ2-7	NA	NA	CASSLGPTTYEQYF	TGTGCCAGCAGCTTAGGACCGACGACCTACGAGCAGTACTTC
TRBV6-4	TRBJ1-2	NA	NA	CASSDDGYTF	TGTGCCAGCAGTGACGATGGCTACACCTTC
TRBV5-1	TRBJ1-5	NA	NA	CASSSEGNQPQHF	TGCGCCAGCAGCTCTGAGGGGAATCAGCCCCAGCATTTT
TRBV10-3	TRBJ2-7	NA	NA	CAIRGTDSYEQYF	TGTGCCATCAGGGGGACGGACTCCTACGAGCAGTACTTC
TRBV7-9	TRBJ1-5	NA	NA	CASSLGGGYNQPQHF	TGTGCCAGCAGCTTAGGGGGTGGGTACAATCAGCCCCAGCATTTT
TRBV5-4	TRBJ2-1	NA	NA	CASSLGGRSGAYNEQFF	TGTGCCAGCAGCTTGGGTGGCCGGAGTGGGGCCTACAATGAGCAGTTCTTC
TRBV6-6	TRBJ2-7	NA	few	CASSQSEFYEQYF	TGTGCCAGCAGCCAGAGCGAGTTTTACGAGCAGTACTTC
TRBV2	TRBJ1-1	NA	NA	CASRQNTEAFF	TGTGCCAGCAGGCAGAACACTGAAGCTTTCTTT
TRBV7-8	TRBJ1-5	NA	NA	CASSSTRDNQPQHF	TGTGCCAGCAGCTCGACTCGGGACAATCAGCCCCAGCATTTT